The clone carrying this T cell receptor beta chain has a handful of counts. V dropped 6 bases and J dropped 4 bases, with 22 bases sitting between them. Germline CDR1 SGHRS, CDR2 YFSETQ. The CDR3 contains 17 residues. The entry originates in a study of blood T cell repertoires in COVID-19. Study-level information: Acute and convalescent COVID-19 samples came from the United States, Italy and Spain.

Only in-frame clones appear in the TCRdb table, and some are missing; sequencing was by immunoSEQ multiplex PCR. The sample has a few hundred thousand clones; approximately 83% are singletons. This chain connects TRBV5-1 to TRBJ2-2, with D maybe TRBD1 (6 bases). The material sequenced was PBMCs or T cells enriched from blood (not recorded which). The TCR sequence derives from a man aged 45 to 65 who had recovered from COVID-19. Written as DNA, the CDR3 is TGCGCCAGCAACGAGAAAATCTCCCAGGGGATCACCGGGGAGCTGTTTTTT. Translating it yields CASNEKISQGITGELFF.